This T cell receptor (beta chain) was recorded in a study of T cells after posttransplantation cyclophosphamide listed by TCRdb under 2016. Turning to the overall study: The study tracked T cell repertoire reconstitution by TRB sequencing after myeloablative bone marrow transplantation using posttransplantation cyclophosphamide as GVHD prophylaxis. Because TRA and TRB clonality correlated tightly in roughly nine samples, later TCR analyses were limited to TRB. Blood from every one of the approximately 37 PTCy patients who had 1-year posttransplant specimens underwent TRB sequencing. In 3 patients, TRB sequencing was also performed on up to roughly 3 more blood samples taken 2 to 5.2 years after transplant, and in 4 patients, pretransplant blood was also TRB-sequenced. Antigen receptor sequencing was done on samples from some 34 PTCy-treated patients and from around 15 related bone marrow donors of those patients. Public TRB sequences were compared against a database of over 3,500 sequences linked to responses to pathogens, tumor antigens, self-antigens and alloantigens.

Genomic DNA was the input for TRB sequencing, which was run either with the immunoSEQ assay at survey resolution or with the hsTCRB kit. The study's own analysis went as follows. The immunoSEQ software was used for initial read processing, and the LymphoSeq R package was used for repertoire analyses. Clonality was calculated as 1 minus normalized Shannon entropy, and the Gini coefficient was also calculated for each TRB dataset. Phenotypes of unsorted samples were inferred by mapping TRB sequences from sorted subsets of the recipient or donor onto unsorted samples of the same recipient. Sourced from immuneACCESS, this table was stored by TCRdb with only in-frame sequences that have V and J called. A share of the clones is absent; for the studies checked, an unresolved V gene accounts for under half, and the remainder has no known explanation. V and J calls and clone size are copied from that table; D and trimming were computed from the DNA. This sample has approximately 3,500 clones in its table, and roughly 95% of those were observed once. The ten top clones hold 0.9% to 1.2% of the sample.

Overall study outcomes, separate from this receptor: Across 40 to 55 patients, TRB clonality was highly associated with recipient CMV seropositivity and CMV reactivation, and diversity in PTCy patients was similar to diversity in CNI/methotrexate controls. The TRB repertoires of T cells infiltrating skin or the GI tract showed only limited overlap with the TRB repertoires found in blood. Donor-recipient similarity was low at 1-2 months but rose over the first year, and later blood repertoires were often dominated by donor CD8+ memory clones.

Worth noting for this clone: Which antigen it targets is not known. Base qualities were left out, and no much larger clone turns up one base away.

The CDR3 runs 14 residues from the cysteine to the phenylalanine. Only CDR3 DNA is held: 42 bases, read in frame from base 1. CDR1 and CDR2, looked up from the germline V gene, are SGHDT and YYEEEE. Relative to germline, V is missing 6 bases and J is missing 8 bases, with 4 bases of the junction outside any gene match. Related bone marrow donors provided peripheral blood samples on the day of marrow donation. Viable CD3+CD4+ or CD3+CD8+ cells that were CCR7+CD45RA+CD45RO-CD95-CD27+CD28+ were classified as naive T cells. Peripheral blood and bone marrow mononuclear cells were isolated by Ficoll-Hypaque density centrifugation and cryopreserved. CD4+ and CD8+ T cells, including naive and memory subsets, were sorted by FACS using a FACSAria II.

The chain employs TRBV5-6 and TRBJ2-1; 14 nucleotides in the junction match TRBD2. This receptor was taken from a woman aged 50 to 60 in good health and a related stem cell transplant donor. Sequencing was performed on naive CD8+ T cells sorted from PBMCs. CDR3 loop: CASKGLAGDYEQFF. The nucleotide sequence reads as follows: TGTGCCAGCAAGGGACTAGCGGGGGACTATGAGCAGTTCTTC. Reference TRBV5-6 and TRBJ2-1 proteins supply the regions before and after the CDR3; the full variable domain is: DAGVTQSPTHLIKTRGQQVTLRCSPKSGHDTVSWYQQALGQGPQFIFQYYEEEERQRGNFPDRFSGHQFPNYSSELNVNALLLGDSALYLCASKGLAGDYEQFFGPGTRLTVL.